This note documents a single TCR beta chain sequence. This entry belongs to a study of T-cell reconstitution after alpha-beta-depleted transplantation in children. Unmatched junction bases numbered 8, after V lost 4 bases and J lost 10 bases. This CDR3 is 14 amino acids long. Germline CDR1 reads SGHNT; CDR2 reads YYREEE (reference sequence). The TCRbeta library was prepared with unique molecular identifiers. MiXCR, applied by TCRdb to the PCR reads, yields one record per CDR3 protein. The data contain around 530,000 distinct CDR3 sequences, 32% of them singletons. The chain is built from TRBV5-4 and TRBJ1-6; TRBD1 matches 7 bases. The source is a human donor who donated a stem cell graft to a child with aplastic anemia. Specimen: PBMCs from the stem cell graft donor, collected from the stem cell graft. The CDR3: CASSVGTVGSPLHF. The CDR3, as DNA: TGTGCCAGCAGCGTCGGGACAGTTGGGTCACCCCTCCACTTT.